Listed below are T cell receptor beta chains from one sample, sequenced in a study of EBV T-cell therapy then PD-1 blockade in nasopharyngeal carcinoma. Their antigens are not known. Assay used: immunoSEQ multiplex PCR; TCRdb lists only in-frame clones, some missing. The data show 22,000 or so clones, about four fifths seen once. The sequenced sample was CD8+ T cells from blood, obtained at day -245 from a patient whose treatment included autologous EBV-specific T cells and nivolumab. The receptors stem from a man in his forties with nasopharyngeal carcinoma. CDR3s include the opening cysteine and the closing phenylalanine or tryptophan. A D gene is named only where the DNA matches it firmly. Only part of the rows carry a size: once, few, many, or a class if the clone is expanded.

d_call: -
clone_size: -
j_call: TRBJ2-7
v_call: TRBV18
cdr3_nt: TGTGCCAGCTCACTCCCTGGGGTTGCCTACGAGCAGTACTTC
cdr3_aa: CASSLPGVAYEQYF

d_call: -
clone_size: -
j_call: TRBJ1-3
v_call: TRBV5-5
cdr3_nt: TGTGCCAGCAGCTTGACCCGCGCTGGCTCTGGAAACACCATATATTTT
cdr3_aa: CASSLTRAGSGNTIYF

d_call: -
clone_size: -
j_call: TRBJ1-2
v_call: TRBV10-3
cdr3_nt: TGTGCCATCAGTGAGGGCGGGGATAACTATGGCTACACCTTC
cdr3_aa: CAISEGGDNYGYTF

d_call: TRBD2
clone_size: -
j_call: TRBJ2-1
v_call: TRBV7-4
cdr3_nt: TGTGCCAGCAGACCTCTAGCGGAATCTCACAATGAGCAGTTCTTC
cdr3_aa: CASRPLAESHNEQFF

d_call: TRBD2
clone_size: -
j_call: TRBJ2-1
v_call: TRBV6-4
cdr3_nt: TGTGCCAGCAGTGACTTAGCGGGGGACTACAATGAGCAGTTCTTC
cdr3_aa: CASSDLAGDYNEQFF

d_call: -
clone_size: large
j_call: TRBJ1-6
v_call: TRBV25-1
cdr3_nt: TGTGCCAGCAGTGAATCCCATTCACCCCTCCACTTT
cdr3_aa: CASSESHSPLHF

d_call: TRBD2
clone_size: few
j_call: TRBJ2-7
v_call: TRBV6-5
cdr3_nt: TGTGCCAGCAGTTACTCAGGGGAGGGCTCCTACGAGCAGTACTTC
cdr3_aa: CASSYSGEGSYEQYF

d_call: -
clone_size: -
j_call: TRBJ2-2
v_call: TRBV2
cdr3_nt: TGTGCCAGCAGTGAGTTGGGGGAGTGGAGCACCGGGGAGCTGTTTTTT
cdr3_aa: CASSELGEWSTGELFF

d_call: -
clone_size: -
j_call: TRBJ2-3
v_call: TRBV28
cdr3_nt: TGTGCCAGCAGTTTATCGTCGGACCACACAGATACGCAGTATTTT
cdr3_aa: CASSLSSDHTDTQYF

d_call: -
clone_size: -
j_call: TRBJ2-7
v_call: TRBV11-3
cdr3_nt: TGTGCCAGCAGCTTAGCCGCCCCCTACGAGCAGTACTTC
cdr3_aa: CASSLAAPYEQYF

d_call: -
clone_size: -
j_call: TRBJ1-5
v_call: TRBV7-6
cdr3_nt: TGTGCCAGCAGCTTAGCGGATATCGAGCCCCAGCATTTT
cdr3_aa: CASSLADIEPQHF

d_call: -
clone_size: few
j_call: TRBJ1-4
v_call: TRBV3-1/TRBV3-2
cdr3_nt: TGTGCCAGCAGCCAATTCCGCGAGGAAAAACTGTTTTTT
cdr3_aa: CASSQFREEKLFF

d_call: -
clone_size: -
j_call: TRBJ2-7
v_call: TRBV30
cdr3_nt: TGTGCCTGGATGGGGCGTTACTCCTACGAGCAGTACTTC
cdr3_aa: CAWMGRYSYEQYF

d_call: -
clone_size: -
j_call: TRBJ2-7
v_call: TRBV29-1
cdr3_nt: TGCAGCGTTGCGGCGGGCTCCTACGAGCAGTACTTC
cdr3_aa: CSVAAGSYEQYF

d_call: TRBD1
clone_size: -
j_call: TRBJ2-2
v_call: TRBV9
cdr3_nt: TGTGCCAGCAGCGTAGCAGGGGGCTTCGGGGAGCTGTTTTTT
cdr3_aa: CASSVAGGFGELFF

d_call: -
clone_size: -
j_call: TRBJ2-1
v_call: TRBV9
cdr3_nt: TGTGCCAGCAGCGGAGAGACTGGTTCCTACAATGAGCAGTTCTTC
cdr3_aa: CASSGETGSYNEQFF

d_call: -
clone_size: -
j_call: TRBJ1-6
v_call: TRBV6-5
cdr3_nt: TGTGCCAGCGGGCAGATTGGTAATTCACCCCTCCACTTT
cdr3_aa: CASGQIGNSPLHF

d_call: TRBD1
clone_size: once
j_call: TRBJ1-2
v_call: TRBV11-2
cdr3_nt: TGTGCCAGCAGCCTCGGGACAGTCTATGGCTACACCTTC
cdr3_aa: CASSLGTVYGYTF

d_call: -
clone_size: few
j_call: TRBJ1-3
v_call: TRBV9
cdr3_nt: TGTGCCAGCAGCGCCCATTGGGGGGCTGGAAACACCATATATTTT
cdr3_aa: CASSAHWGAGNTIYF

d_call: TRBD1
clone_size: -
j_call: TRBJ2-2
v_call: TRBV5-5
cdr3_nt: TGTGCCAGCAGCTACAGGGGGCCAAGCACCGGGGAGCTGTTTTTT
cdr3_aa: CASSYRGPSTGELFF

d_call: -
clone_size: few
j_call: TRBJ2-1
v_call: TRBV28
cdr3_nt: TGTGCCAGCAGTTTTGGTGGGGGTCCGTACAATGAGCAGTTCTTC
cdr3_aa: CASSFGGGPYNEQFF

d_call: -
clone_size: -
j_call: TRBJ2-7
v_call: TRBV6-2/TRBV6-3
cdr3_nt: TGTGCCAGCAGTTACTCCCCCTACGAGCAGTACTTC
cdr3_aa: CASSYSPYEQYF

d_call: -
clone_size: -
j_call: TRBJ1-6
v_call: TRBV11-3
cdr3_nt: TGTGCCAGCAGCTACCGGACAAGTAGACCCTATAATTCACCCCTCCACTTT
cdr3_aa: CASSYRTSRPYNSPLHF

d_call: TRBD1
clone_size: -
j_call: TRBJ1-4
v_call: TRBV5-1
cdr3_nt: TGCGCCAGCAGCTCCCGGGACAGGGGCCCTGGGGGTGAAAAACTGTTTTTT
cdr3_aa: CASSSRDRGPGGEKLFF

d_call: -
clone_size: -
j_call: TRBJ1-6
v_call: TRBV6-4
cdr3_nt: TGTGCCAGCAGTGTGGAAACAGGCGGGAATTCACCCCTCCACTTT
cdr3_aa: CASSVETGGNSPLHF

d_call: -
clone_size: -
j_call: TRBJ2-7
v_call: TRBV3-1/TRBV3-2
cdr3_nt: TGTGCCAGCAGCCAAGTGTACGACTACTCCTACGAGCAGTACTTC
cdr3_aa: CASSQVYDYSYEQYF

d_call: TRBD1
clone_size: -
j_call: TRBJ1-2
v_call: TRBV9
cdr3_nt: TGTGCCAGCAGTGCAGTTCTTGGGACAGGGGGAGATGGCTACACCTTC
cdr3_aa: CASSAVLGTGGDGYTF

d_call: TRBD2
clone_size: -
j_call: TRBJ2-3
v_call: TRBV6-4
cdr3_nt: TGTGCCAGCAGTGACTCGAGAGGTAGCGGGGCCGGCACAGATACGCAGTATTTT
cdr3_aa: CASSDSRGSGAGTDTQYF

d_call: -
clone_size: -
j_call: TRBJ2-1
v_call: TRBV9
cdr3_nt: TGTGCCAGCAGCCCCCCCTTCCTGAATGAGCAGTTCTTC
cdr3_aa: CASSPPFLNEQFF

d_call: TRBD1
clone_size: -
j_call: TRBJ2-7
v_call: TRBV5-6
cdr3_nt: TGTGCCAGCAGCCCTGGGACAGGGTCTCGGGAGCAGTACTTC
cdr3_aa: CASSPGTGSREQYF

d_call: -
clone_size: -
j_call: TRBJ1-3
v_call: TRBV10-3
cdr3_nt: TGTGCCATCAGTGAAGACAGTGGAAACACCATATATTTT
cdr3_aa: CAISEDSGNTIYF

d_call: -
clone_size: -
j_call: TRBJ1-6
v_call: TRBV6-2/TRBV6-3
cdr3_nt: TGTGCCAGCAGTATCGGAACAGGCTATAATTCACCCCTCCACTTT
cdr3_aa: CASSIGTGYNSPLHF

d_call: TRBD2
clone_size: -
j_call: TRBJ2-5
v_call: TRBV7-9
cdr3_nt: TGTGCCAGCAGCCCGCGGGGGGAGACCCAGTACTTC
cdr3_aa: CASSPRGETQYF

d_call: TRBD1
clone_size: -
j_call: TRBJ2-7
v_call: TRBV4-3
cdr3_nt: TGCGCCAGCAGCCAAGATCAAAGGACAGGGTCCTACGAGCAGTACTTC
cdr3_aa: CASSQDQRTGSYEQYF

d_call: -
clone_size: -
j_call: TRBJ2-1
v_call: TRBV7-6
cdr3_nt: TGTGCCAGCAGCCAGAGAGATAGCTCCTACAATGAGCAGTTCTTC
cdr3_aa: CASSQRDSSYNEQFF

d_call: TRBD2
clone_size: -
j_call: TRBJ2-7
v_call: TRBV5-4
cdr3_nt: TGTGCCAGCAGCTTGAAGCGGGGGGCCCTCGCCTACGAGCAGTACTTC
cdr3_aa: CASSLKRGALAYEQYF

d_call: TRBD1
clone_size: -
j_call: TRBJ1-5
v_call: TRBV27
cdr3_nt: TGTGCCAGCCGCGGGACAGGGGCTTTTAATCAGCCCCAGCATTTT
cdr3_aa: CASRGTGAFNQPQHF

d_call: TRBD1
clone_size: -
j_call: TRBJ1-2
v_call: TRBV12-3/TRBV12-4
cdr3_nt: TGTGCCAGCAGTAGTGCGACAGGGCGTGGCTACACCTTC
cdr3_aa: CASSSATGRGYTF

d_call: TRBD2
clone_size: -
j_call: TRBJ2-1
v_call: TRBV7-8
cdr3_nt: TGTGCCACGGCGGGGGGGCCTCTCAATGAGCAGTTCTTC
cdr3_aa: CATAGGPLNEQFF

d_call: -
clone_size: -
j_call: TRBJ1-1
v_call: TRBV29-1
cdr3_nt: TGCAGCGTTTCGTTTGTCGAGACGGGGAACACTGAAGCTTTCTTT
cdr3_aa: CSVSFVETGNTEAFF

d_call: TRBD1
clone_size: -
j_call: TRBJ2-7
v_call: TRBV28
cdr3_nt: TGTGCCAGCAGCAGTCGGAGGACAGGGGCCAGCTACGAGCAGTACTTC
cdr3_aa: CASSSRRTGASYEQYF

d_call: -
clone_size: -
j_call: TRBJ1-1
v_call: TRBV5-1
cdr3_nt: TGCGCCAGCAGCTGGGAGGGTCGGGGTAACGTTGAAGCTTTCTTT
cdr3_aa: CASSWEGRGNVEAFF